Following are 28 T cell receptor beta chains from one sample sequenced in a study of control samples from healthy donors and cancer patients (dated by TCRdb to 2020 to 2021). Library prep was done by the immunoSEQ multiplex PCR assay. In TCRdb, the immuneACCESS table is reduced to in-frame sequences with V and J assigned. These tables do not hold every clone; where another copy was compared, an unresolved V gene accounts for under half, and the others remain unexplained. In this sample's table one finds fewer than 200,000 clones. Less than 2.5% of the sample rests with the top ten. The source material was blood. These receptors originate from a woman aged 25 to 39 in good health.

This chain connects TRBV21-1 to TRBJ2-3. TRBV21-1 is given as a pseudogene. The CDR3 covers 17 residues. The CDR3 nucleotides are TGTGCCAGCAGCAAAATTTGCAAGGGCCTCAAGAGTGGTACGCAGTATTTT. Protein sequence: CASSKICKGLKSGTQYF.

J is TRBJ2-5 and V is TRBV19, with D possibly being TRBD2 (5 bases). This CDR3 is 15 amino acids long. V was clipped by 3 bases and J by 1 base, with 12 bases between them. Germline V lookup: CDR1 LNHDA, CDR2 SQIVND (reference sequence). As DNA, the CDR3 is TGTGCCAGTAGTATTGGAGGACTGGTCCAAGAGACCCAGTACTTC. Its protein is CASSIGGLVQETQYF.

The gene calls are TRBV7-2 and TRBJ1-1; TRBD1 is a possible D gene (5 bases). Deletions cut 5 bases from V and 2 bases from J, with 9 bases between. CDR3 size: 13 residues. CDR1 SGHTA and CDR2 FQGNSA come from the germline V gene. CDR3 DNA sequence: TGTGCCAGCAGCCCCCAGGGAAACACTGAAGCTTTCTTT. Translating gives CASSPQGNTEAFF.

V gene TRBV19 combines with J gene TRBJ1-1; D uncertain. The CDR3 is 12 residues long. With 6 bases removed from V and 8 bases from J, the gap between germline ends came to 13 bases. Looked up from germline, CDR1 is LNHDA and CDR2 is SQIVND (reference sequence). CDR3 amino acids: CASRLDAGEAFF. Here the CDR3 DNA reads TGTGCCAGTAGGCTCGATGCCGGCGAAGCTTTCTTT.

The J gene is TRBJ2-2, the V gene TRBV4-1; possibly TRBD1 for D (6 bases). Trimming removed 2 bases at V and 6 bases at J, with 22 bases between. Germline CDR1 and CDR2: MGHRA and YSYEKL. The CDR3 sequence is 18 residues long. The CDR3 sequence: CASSQLFGFRGNPGELFF. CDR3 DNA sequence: TGCGCCAGCAGCCAACTATTTGGGTTCAGGGGTAACCCCGGGGAGCTGTTTTTT.

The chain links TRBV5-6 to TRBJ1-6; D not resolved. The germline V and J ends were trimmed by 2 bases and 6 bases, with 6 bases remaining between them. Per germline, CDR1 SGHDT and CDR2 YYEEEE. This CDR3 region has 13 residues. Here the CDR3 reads CASSLRGNSPLHF. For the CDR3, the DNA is TGTGCCAGCAGCTTAAGAGGTAATTCACCCCTCCACTTT.

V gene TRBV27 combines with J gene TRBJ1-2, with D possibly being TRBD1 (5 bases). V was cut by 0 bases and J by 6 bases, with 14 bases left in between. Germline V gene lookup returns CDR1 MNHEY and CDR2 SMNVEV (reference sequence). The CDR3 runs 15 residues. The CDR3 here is CASSLSPRGMNGYTF. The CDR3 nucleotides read TGTGCCAGCAGTTTATCTCCCCGGGGGATGAATGGCTACACCTTC.

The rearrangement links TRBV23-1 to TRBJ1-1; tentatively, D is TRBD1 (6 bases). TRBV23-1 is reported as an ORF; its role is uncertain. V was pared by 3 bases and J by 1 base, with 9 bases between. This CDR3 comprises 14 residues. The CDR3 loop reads CASSHQGRNTEAFF. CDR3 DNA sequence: TGCGCCAGCAGTCATCAGGGGCGGAACACTGAAGCTTTCTTT.

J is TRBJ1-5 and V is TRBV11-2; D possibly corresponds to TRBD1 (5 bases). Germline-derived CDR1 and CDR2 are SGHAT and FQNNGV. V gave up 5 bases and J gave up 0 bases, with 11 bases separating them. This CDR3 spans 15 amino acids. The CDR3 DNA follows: TGTGCCAGCAGCCGAGAGGGGTATAGCAATCAGCCCCAGCATTTT. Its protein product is CASSREGYSNQPQHF.

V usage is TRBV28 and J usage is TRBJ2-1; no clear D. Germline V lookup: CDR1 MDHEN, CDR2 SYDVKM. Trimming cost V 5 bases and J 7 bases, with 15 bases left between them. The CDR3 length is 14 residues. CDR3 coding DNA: TGTGCCAGCAGTACCCAAGGCTACAAGAATGAGCAGTTCTTC. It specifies CASSTQGYKNEQFF.

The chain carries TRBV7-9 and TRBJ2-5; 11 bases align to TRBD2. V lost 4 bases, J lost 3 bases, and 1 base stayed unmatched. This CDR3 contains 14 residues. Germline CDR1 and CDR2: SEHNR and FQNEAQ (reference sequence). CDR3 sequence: CASSWGLAEETQYF. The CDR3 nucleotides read TGTGCCAGCAGCTGGGGACTAGCGGAAGAGACCCAGTACTTC.

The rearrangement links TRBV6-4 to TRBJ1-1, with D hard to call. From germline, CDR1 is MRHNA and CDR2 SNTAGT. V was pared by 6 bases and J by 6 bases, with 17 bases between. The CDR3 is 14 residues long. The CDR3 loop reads CASRSEGFISEAFF. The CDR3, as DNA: TGTGCCAGCAGATCGGAGGGTTTCATCTCTGAAGCTTTCTTT.

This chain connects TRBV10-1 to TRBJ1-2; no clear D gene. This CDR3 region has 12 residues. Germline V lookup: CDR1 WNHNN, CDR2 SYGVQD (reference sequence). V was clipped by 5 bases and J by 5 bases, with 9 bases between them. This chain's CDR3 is CASSPTYYGYTF. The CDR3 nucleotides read TGCGCCAGCAGTCCAACATATTATGGCTACACCTTC.

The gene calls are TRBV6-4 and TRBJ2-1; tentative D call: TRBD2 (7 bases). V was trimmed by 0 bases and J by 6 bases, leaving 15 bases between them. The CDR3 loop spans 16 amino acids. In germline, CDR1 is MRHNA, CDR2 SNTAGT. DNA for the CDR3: TGTGCCAGCAGTGACTCGATCGGGGGGCCGAGCAATGAGCAGTTCTTC. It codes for CASSDSIGGPSNEQFF.

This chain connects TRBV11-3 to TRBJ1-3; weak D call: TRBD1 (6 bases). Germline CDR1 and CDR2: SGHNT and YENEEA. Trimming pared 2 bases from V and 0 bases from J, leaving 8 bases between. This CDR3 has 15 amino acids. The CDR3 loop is CASSLNRASGNTIYF. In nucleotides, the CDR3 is TGTGCCAGCAGCTTAAACAGGGCCTCTGGAAACACCATATATTTT.

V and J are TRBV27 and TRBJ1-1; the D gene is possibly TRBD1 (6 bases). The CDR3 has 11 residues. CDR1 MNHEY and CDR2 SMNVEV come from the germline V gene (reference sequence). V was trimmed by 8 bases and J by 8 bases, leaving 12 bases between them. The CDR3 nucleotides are TGTGCCAGCTTACAGGGAGGGGAAGCTTTCTTT. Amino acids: CASLQGGEAFF.

The CDR3 region is CASSLGGLRYTEAFF. The CDR3 region has the DNA TGTGCCAGCAGCTTGGGAGGACTCCGATACACTGAAGCTTTCTTT. V usage is TRBV5-6 and J usage is TRBJ1-1; D is uncertain. V gave up 0 bases and J gave up 3 bases, with 12 bases separating them. Per the germline V gene, CDR1 is SGHDT and CDR2 is YYEEEE. The CDR3 is 15 residues long.

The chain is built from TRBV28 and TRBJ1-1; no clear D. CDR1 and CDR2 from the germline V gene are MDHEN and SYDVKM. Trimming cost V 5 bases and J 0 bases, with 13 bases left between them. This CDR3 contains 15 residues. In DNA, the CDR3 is TGTGCCAGCAGTGCTTTCACAAACCTGAACACTGAAGCTTTCTTT. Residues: CASSAFTNLNTEAFF.

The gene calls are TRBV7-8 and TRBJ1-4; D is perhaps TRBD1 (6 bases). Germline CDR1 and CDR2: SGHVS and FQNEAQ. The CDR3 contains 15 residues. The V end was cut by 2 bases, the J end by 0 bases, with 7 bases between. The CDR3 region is CASSLNRATNEKLFF. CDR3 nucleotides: TGTGCCAGCAGCTTAAACAGGGCAACTAATGAAAAACTGTTTTTT.

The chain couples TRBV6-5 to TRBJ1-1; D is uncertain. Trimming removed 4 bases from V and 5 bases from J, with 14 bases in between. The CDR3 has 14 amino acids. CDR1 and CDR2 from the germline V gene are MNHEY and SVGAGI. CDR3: CASSSIRAGTEAFF. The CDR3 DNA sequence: TGTGCCAGCAGTTCCATCCGGGCGGGGACTGAAGCTTTCTTT.

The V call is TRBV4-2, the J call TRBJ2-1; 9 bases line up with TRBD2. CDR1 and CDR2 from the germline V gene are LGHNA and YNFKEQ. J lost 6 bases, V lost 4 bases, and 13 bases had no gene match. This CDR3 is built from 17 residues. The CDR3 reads CASSPHGALAGFNEQFF. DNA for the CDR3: TGTGCCAGCAGCCCCCACGGTGCGCTAGCGGGGTTCAATGAGCAGTTCTTC.

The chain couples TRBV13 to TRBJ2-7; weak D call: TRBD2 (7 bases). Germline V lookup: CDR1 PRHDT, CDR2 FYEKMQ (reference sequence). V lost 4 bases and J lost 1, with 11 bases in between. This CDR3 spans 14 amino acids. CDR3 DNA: TGTGCCAGCAGCTGGGGGGGCAGGTCCTACGAGCAGTACTTC. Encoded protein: CASSWGGRSYEQYF.

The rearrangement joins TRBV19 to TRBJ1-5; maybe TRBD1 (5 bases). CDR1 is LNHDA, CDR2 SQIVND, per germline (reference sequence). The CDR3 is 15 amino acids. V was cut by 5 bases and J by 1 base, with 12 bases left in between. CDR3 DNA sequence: TGTGCCAGTAGTGTGGCAGGGAGAAGCAATCAGCCCCAGCATTTT. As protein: CASSVAGRSNQPQHF.

The CDR3 reads CASTRDRGNTEAFF. The DNA for the CDR3 is TGTGCCAGCACCCGGGACAGGGGGAACACTGAAGCTTTCTTT. The chain recombines TRBV6-5 with TRBJ1-1; TRBD1 aligns across 10 bases. CDR3 length equals 14 residues. J gave up 1 base and V 7 bases, and 3 bases lay outside the gene matches. CDR1 MNHEY and CDR2 SVGAGI come from the germline V gene.

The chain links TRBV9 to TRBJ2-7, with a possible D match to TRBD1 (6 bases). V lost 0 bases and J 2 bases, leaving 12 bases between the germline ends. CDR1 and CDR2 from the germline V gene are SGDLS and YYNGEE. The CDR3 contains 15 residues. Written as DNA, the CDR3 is TGTGCCAGCAGCGTAGGGGCAGGGGAAACCTACGAGCAGTACTTC. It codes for CASSVGAGETYEQYF.

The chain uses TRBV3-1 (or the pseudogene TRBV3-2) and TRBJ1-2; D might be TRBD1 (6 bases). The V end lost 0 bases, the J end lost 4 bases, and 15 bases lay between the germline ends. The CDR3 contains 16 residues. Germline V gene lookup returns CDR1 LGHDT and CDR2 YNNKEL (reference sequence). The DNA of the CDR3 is TGTGCCAGCAGCCAAGATAGATGGGACAAGCCCTATGGCTACACCTTC. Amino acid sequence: CASSQDRWDKPYGYTF.

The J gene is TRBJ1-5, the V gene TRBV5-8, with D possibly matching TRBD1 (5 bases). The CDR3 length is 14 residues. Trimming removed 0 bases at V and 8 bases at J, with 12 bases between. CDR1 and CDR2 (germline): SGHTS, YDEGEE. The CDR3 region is CASSLVMGEKPQHF. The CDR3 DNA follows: TGTGCCAGCAGCTTGGTTATGGGGGAGAAGCCCCAGCATTTT.

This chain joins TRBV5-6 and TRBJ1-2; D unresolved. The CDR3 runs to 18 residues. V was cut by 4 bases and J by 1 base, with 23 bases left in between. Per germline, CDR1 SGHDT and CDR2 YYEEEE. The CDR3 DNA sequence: TGTGCCAGCAGCCCCCCTGTGGCACCTCCGCCCATTAACTATGGCTACACCTTC. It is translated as CASSPPVAPPPINYGYTF.